The entry below describes one T cell receptor (beta chain). Its specificity is not known. The sample originates from a study of Ad26.COV2.S vaccination and SARS-CoV-2 variants. Across the study: Once, or twice with 56 days between doses, Ad26.COV2.S was given intramuscularly. Study-wide results and limits: Placebo and vaccine recipients had non-spike TCR breadth that was similar.

Treatment of the sample: over 15 received Ad26.COV2.S at low or high dose, single or two shots; five or six received placebo; per-sample allocation not given. The samples were gathered on day 63 after the first injection of vaccine or placebo. Wuhan-strain spike was delivered by a replication-incompetent Ad26 vector. CDR1 is SGDLS and CDR2 is YYNGEE in the germline V gene. Trimming removed 0 bases at V and 4 bases at J, with 5 bases between. The CDR3 sequence is 13 residues long. Assay: immunoSEQ multiplex PCR; the TCRdb copy retains only in-frame clones and omits some. This table holds 350,000 to 550,000 clones, 89% found once.

The starting material was peripheral blood, obtained in a trial of Ad26.COV2.S vaccine versus placebo. The origin of this receptor is a person between 18 and 59 years old who received the Ad26.COV2.S COVID-19 vaccine or a placebo. This sequence joins TRBV9 and TRBJ1-3, with D unresolved. Written as DNA, the CDR3 is TGTGCCAGCAGCGTAGACATGGGAAACACCATATATTTT. The encoded protein is CASSVDMGNTIYF.